The entry below gives a single T cell receptor beta chain sequence along with its context. Its antigen is unidentified. The data were obtained in a study of shared clonotypes between healthy human individuals. Findings and caveats of the study: Among the subsets, naive ones generally showed larger estimated richness than memory ones.

Per the authors' pipeline: ImmunoSEQ sequences covered only the junction and lacked quality scores; filtering therefore differed. The data were produced by immunoSEQ multiplex PCR, yet TCRdb's version contains in-frame clones alone and is incomplete. Clone size and V and J calls were adopted from that table, with D and trimming inferred from the DNA. The sample has roughly 110,000 clones, around 66% seen once. Per germline, CDR1 MNHEY and CDR2 SMNVEV (reference sequence). CDR3 length: 18 residues. The J segment lost 2 bases and the V segment lost 5 bases, leaving 10 bases of the junction unmatched. This TCR came from a woman aged 25 to 39 in good health. This chain links TRBV27 with TRBJ2-6; 9 nucleotides align to TRBD2. The sequenced material came from memory CD8+ T cells sorted from blood. As to subset: CD45RO+ cells pooled with CCR7-negative TemRA cells. CDR3 bases: TGTGCCAGCAGTCGAAAGGCTAGCGGGACTGCTGGGGCCAACGTCCTGACTTTC. It is translated as CASSRKASGTAGANVLTF.